This T cell receptor (beta chain) was captured by sequencing in a study of T cell changes during pregnancy in multiple sclerosis (dated 2019 in TCRdb). A note on the overall study: The study examined how the T cell repertoire changed over the course of pregnancy in women with multiple sclerosis.

From cysteine to phenylalanine, the CDR3 is 15 amino acids long. The entry retains the CDR3 DNA only, 45 bases that are in frame from base 1. CDR1 and CDR2, per the germline V gene, are SGHAT and FQNNGV. V is pared back by 5 bases and J by 0 bases, with 14 bases lying between the germline termini. Library creation used the immunoSEQ multiplex PCR assay. TCRdb carries this immuneACCESS record with in-frame sequences only. Its versions omit some clonotypes, under half of them owing to an unresolved V gene in the studies checked, with the rest unexplained. This sample holds 84,000 or so clones; about 94% were observed only once. The biggest ten clones account for 0.65% to 0.95% of the sample. As regards this clone: What antigen it recognizes has not been identified. Base qualities are not at hand, and no much larger clone is one base apart.

Sequencing was performed on peripheral blood, taken in the third trimester of pregnancy. The chain joins TRBV11-2 to TRBJ2-7; perhaps TRBD2 is the D gene, with 6 bases matching. The TCR was taken from a female donor with multiple sclerosis, enrolled in a pregnancy study. The nucleotides read TGTGCCAGCAGCCCCTTCGGGGGTACCTCCTACGAGCAGTACTTC. This sequence encodes CASSPFGGTSYEQYF.